This is a list of T cell receptor beta chains from one sample in a study of pediatric ulcerative colitis. Clones were read by immunoSEQ multiplex PCR, and TCRdb kept only the in-frame ones, dropping some. The sample contains 30,000 or so clones, 82% of which appear only once. Specimen: blood. The origin of the receptors is a boy between 10 and 17 years old with severe ulcerative colitis. CDR3s include the opening cysteine and the closing phenylalanine or tryptophan. The order of the fields is V gene, D gene, J gene, CDR3 DNA, CDR3 protein. A D gene is named only where the DNA matches it firmly.

V gene: TRBV19
D gene: NA
J gene: TRBJ1-2
CDR3 DNA: TGTGCCAGTAGTATAACTCCCCTAGATGGCTACACCTTC
CDR3 protein: CASSITPLDGYTF

V gene: TRBV19
D gene: TRBD2
J gene: TRBJ2-1
CDR3 DNA: TGTGCCAGTAGTATAGAAGACGTCTGGATCCGCGGGGGGCGTTACAATGAGCAGTTCTTC
CDR3 protein: CASSIEDVWIRGGRYNEQFF

V gene: TRBV28
D gene: NA
J gene: TRBJ1-5
CDR3 DNA: TGTGCCAGCAGTTTAGACAGGTCGGAGCCCCAGCATTTT
CDR3 protein: CASSLDRSEPQHF

V gene: TRBV7-2
D gene: NA
J gene: TRBJ1-1
CDR3 DNA: TGTGCCAGCAGCTTTAGAGGGAGGACTGAAGCTTTCTTT
CDR3 protein: CASSFRGRTEAFF

V gene: TRBV5-4
D gene: NA
J gene: TRBJ2-1
CDR3 DNA: TGTGCCAGCAGCCCAGCCGGGAACGCGGGGAATGAGCAGTTCTTC
CDR3 protein: CASSPAGNAGNEQFF

V gene: TRBV28
D gene: TRBD2
J gene: TRBJ2-5
CDR3 DNA: TGTGCCAGCAGTTTAGCACGCCGACGGGGGGGCTCAGAGACCCAGTACTTC
CDR3 protein: CASSLARRRGGSETQYF

V gene: TRBV7-9
D gene: TRBD1
J gene: TRBJ1-2
CDR3 DNA: TGTGCCAGCAGCTTCGACAGGGGAAGGAGCTACACCTTC
CDR3 protein: CASSFDRGRSYTF

V gene: TRBV7-8
D gene: TRBD1
J gene: TRBJ1-3
CDR3 DNA: TGTGCCACGACAGGGCCTGGAAACACCATATATTTT
CDR3 protein: CATTGPGNTIYF

V gene: TRBV15
D gene: NA
J gene: TRBJ2-2
CDR3 DNA: TGTGCCACCAGCAGAGAGGGTTGGGGACATCCCACCGGGGAGCTGTTTTTT
CDR3 protein: CATSREGWGHPTGELFF

V gene: TRBV10-3
D gene: NA
J gene: TRBJ2-7
CDR3 DNA: TGTGCCATCAACCAAGAGAGCTCCTACGAGCAGTACTTC
CDR3 protein: CAINQESSYEQYF